This T cell receptor (beta chain) was obtained from a study of CD8 T cell repertoires and HIV-1 epitope variants. Points on this clone: As yet, its antigen is unknown.

There are 15 residues in the CDR3. V was pared by 5 bases and J by 7 bases, with 11 bases of the junction left unmatched. Germline CDR1 and CDR2: SNHLY and FYNNEI. TCRdb's copy holds only in-frame clones and misses some; the assay was immunoSEQ multiplex PCR. Among thousands of clones listed, about 60% were seen once. The TCR sequence derives from a male donor with HIV. Source material: cultured CD8+ T cells derived from PBMCs. This rearrangement joins TRBV2 to TRBJ2-5; 9 bases line up with TRBD2. The chain's CDR3 is CASSFSGSGERTQYF. DNA for the CDR3: TGTGCCAGCAGTTTTAGCGGGAGCGGGGAACGGACCCAGTACTTC.